Below, 15 T cell receptor beta chains from the same sample are listed, as sequenced in a study of control samples from healthy donors and cancer patients (TCRdb year 2020). The library was generated by the immunoSEQ multiplex PCR assay. The table comes from immuneACCESS by way of TCRdb, which keeps in-frame sequences with V and J called. Part of the clones is missing from these tables; in studies checked, under half for an unresolved V gene and the rest for unknown reasons. Here the sample has approximately 160,000 clones; roughly nine tenths occur a single time. The ten largest clones capture approximately 0.7% of the sample. The sample was blood. The receptors were sampled from a woman aged 25 to 45 in good health.

This clone was observed a few times. The rearrangement uses TRBV15 and TRBJ2-5; no definite D call. The CDR3 has 15 amino acids. V was shortened by 0 bases and J by 1 base, with 9 bases between the two germline ends. Germline V gene data show CDR1 as LNHNV and CDR2 as YYDKDF (reference sequence). CDR3 amino acids: CATSRDPQSQETQYF. CDR3 bases: TGTGCCACCAGCAGAGATCCACAAAGCCAAGAGACCCAGTACTTC.

This clone was observed a single time. The chain combines TRBV30 with TRBJ1-1; TRBD1 might be the D (6 bases). V shed 2 bases and J shed 1 base, with 11 bases lying between them. From germline, CDR1 is GTSNPN and CDR2 SVGIG (reference sequence). CDR3 length: 14 amino acids. DNA of the CDR3: TGTGCCTGGAGTATCGGGGGCTCGAACACTGAAGCTTTCTTT. This gives the protein CAWSIGGSNTEAFF.

The V gene is TRBV14, the J gene TRBJ1-2; no clear D gene. The V gene lost 0 bases and the J gene lost 2 bases, with 10 bases spanning the gap. The CDR3 extends over 15 amino acids. Germline V lookup: CDR1 SGHDN, CDR2 FVKESK. The DNA for the CDR3 is TGTGCCAGCAGCCAAGACCTGGTAGCAAACTATGGCTACACCTTC. Translating gives CASSQDLVANYGYTF.

The chain uses TRBV6-5 and TRBJ2-1; TRBD2 is a possible D gene (5 bases). This CDR3 is built from 13 residues. Germline CDR1 MNHEY, CDR2 SVGAGI. Trimming removed 6 bases from V and 7 bases from J, with 13 bases in between. The CDR3 bases are TGTGCCAGCAGGCAGCAGCGAGGGAATGAGCAGTTCTTC. Encoded protein: CASRQQRGNEQFF.

V and J are TRBV7-2 and TRBJ2-2, with a weak D call TRBD2 (5 bases). CDR1 is SGHTA, CDR2 FQGNSA, per germline. The CDR3 contains 15 residues. Trimming took off 4 bases at V and 1 base at J, with 10 bases between the two ends. CDR3 region: CASSSGGLNTGELFF. The CDR3 DNA is TGTGCCAGCAGCTCAGGCGGGTTGAACACCGGGGAGCTGTTTTTT.

J is TRBJ1-1 and V is TRBV14; TRBD1 aligns across 7 bases. Germline CDR1 reads SGHDN; CDR2 reads FVKESK. The V segment lost 4 bases and the J segment 1 base; nucleotides outside the gene matches: 6. The CDR3 runs 15 residues. The CDR3 is CASSPQGVWNTEAFF. Here the CDR3 DNA reads TGTGCCAGCAGCCCTCAGGGGGTTTGGAACACTGAAGCTTTCTTT.

The chain is built from TRBV28 and TRBJ1-2; D may be TRBD1 (5 bases). The V gene lost 3 bases and the J gene lost 0 bases, with 8 bases spanning the gap. The CDR3 is 14 amino acids. Germline CDR1 and CDR2: MDHEN and SYDVKM. The chain's CDR3 is CASSLGGANYGYTF. The CDR3 DNA is TGTGCCAGCAGTTTGGGGGGAGCTAACTATGGCTACACCTTC.

The CDR3 coding sequence is TGTGCCAGCAGTCCTTGGGACAGGGAATCGGGGGCTTTCTTT. Translating gives CASSPWDRESGAFF. The chain uses TRBV28 and TRBJ1-1; 9 bases agree with TRBD1. Germline CDR1 is MDHEN and CDR2 is SYDVKM. J gave up 11 bases and V 5 bases, and 12 bases lay outside the gene matches. CDR3 length: 14 residues.

The chain joins TRBV5-1 to TRBJ1-5, with D perhaps matching TRBD1 (5 bases). This CDR3 is 15 amino acids long. The germline V and J ends were trimmed by 4 bases and 6 bases, with 17 bases remaining between them. Looked up from germline, CDR1 is SGHRS and CDR2 is YFSETQ. In DNA, the CDR3 is TGCGCCAGCAGCCCTGGGGTAGGGGCGGGTCAGCCCCAGCATTTT. Its protein is CASSPGVGAGQPQHF.

The rearrangement links TRBV11-2 to TRBJ2-3; D possibly corresponds to TRBD2 (5 bases). The CDR3 covers 14 residues. Germline V gene lookup returns CDR1 SGHAT and CDR2 FQNNGV. Trimming took off 4 bases at V and 4 bases at J, with 12 bases between the two ends. CDR3 region: CASSSYEEADTQYF. The DNA for the CDR3 is TGTGCCAGCAGCTCCTATGAGGAGGCAGATACGCAGTATTTT.

The gene calls are TRBV5-6 and TRBJ1-2; D remains ambiguous. V gave up 5 bases and J gave up 4 bases, with 12 bases separating them. This CDR3 is 13 amino acids long. The germline V gene has CDR1 SGHDT and CDR2 YYEEEE. The CDR3 DNA reads as TGTGCCAGCAGGGATGGGCCTACCTATGGCTACACCTTC. Translation: CASRDGPTYGYTF.

This chain uses TRBV11-3 with TRBJ2-5; the match to TRBD2 covers 10 bases. Germline loops: CDR1 SGHNT, CDR2 YENEEA. The V and J ends lost 1 base and 5 bases, in that order; junction bases with no gene match: 7. CDR3 length: 16 amino acids. CDR3 in DNA: TGTGCCAGCAGCTTAGGGCTAGCGGGAGAGGCGGAGACCCAGTACTTC. Encoded protein: CASSLGLAGEAETQYF.

This chain uses TRBV5-1 with TRBJ2-3; D gene uncertain. CDR3 length equals 14 residues. CDR1 is SGHRS, CDR2 YFSETQ, per germline. Between the trimmed V and J ends, which lost 5 bases and 0 bases, there was a span of 10 bases. CDR3 residues: CASRPEGSTDTQYF. The CDR3 DNA reads as TGCGCCAGCAGGCCCGAAGGAAGCACAGATACGCAGTATTTT.

J is TRBJ2-1 and V is TRBV20-1; no reliable D call. There are 16 residues in the CDR3. Germline loops: CDR1 DFQATT, CDR2 SNEGSKA (reference sequence). V lost 6 bases and J 6 bases, leaving 24 bases between the germline ends. The chain's CDR3 is CSASALARASSNEQFF. The CDR3 bases are TGCAGTGCCAGTGCCTTAGCCCGGGCCAGCTCCAATGAGCAGTTCTTC.

The chain joins TRBV24-1 to TRBJ1-1, with D possibly matching TRBD1 (5 bases). Germline V gene data show CDR1 as KGHDR and CDR2 as SFDVKD. Trimming took 3 bases from V and 3 from J, leaving 10 bases between them. CDR3 length equals 14 residues. CDR3 amino acids: CATSDGTAYTEAFF. Here the CDR3 DNA reads TGTGCCACCAGTGATGGGACGGCTTACACTGAAGCTTTCTTT.